The clone carrying this T cell receptor beta chain occurred many times. Its specificity is unknown. Deletions cut 8 bases from V and 2 bases from J, with 7 bases between. The CDR3 extends over 12 amino acids. The data were taken from a study of CD8 T cells in ankylosing spondylitis. TCR beta libraries were made by quantitative 5'-RACE with molecular barcodes. TCRdb reanalysed the 5' RACE reads using MiXCR and keeps one entry per CDR3 protein. The profile shows more than 150,000 distinct CDR3 sequences, over 15% of them singletons. Whole-study findings and limits: CD8+ by phenotype, disease-linked clones were relatively rare in peripheral blood. In synovial fluid and blood from reactive arthritis, some motif variants were previously reported.

The sequence came from a male donor aged 10-35 years with ankylosing spondylitis or in good health (not recorded which). The material sequenced was blood, either unsorted or a sorted T cell fraction (not recorded which). This chain links TRBV12-3 or TRBV12-4 with TRBJ1-5; no definite D call. This chain's CDR3 is CASHGGNQPQHF. CDR3 nucleotide sequence: TGTGCCAGCCACGGAGGCAATCAGCCCCAGCATTTT.